The entry below describes one T cell receptor (beta chain). Assay used: immunoSEQ multiplex PCR; TCRdb lists only in-frame clones, some missing. Here the sample spans 150,000 to 200,000 clones, over 70% being singletons. In terms of age and location, participants ranged from roughly 18 to 100 years and lived in 24 US areas. Recovery among Cohort 3 donors was established by two negative PCRs, clearance, or symptom resolution. V was clipped by 1 base and J by 4 bases, with 7 bases between them. There are 13 residues in the CDR3. The sample originates from a study of blood T cell repertoires in COVID-19. The overall study: Acute and convalescent COVID-19 specimens originated in the United States, Italy and Spain.

This chain uses TRBV12-3 or TRBV12-4 with TRBJ2-5, with no clear D. The sample comprised PBMCs or T cells enriched from blood (not recorded which). The TCR was taken from a man aged 50-60 years who had recovered from COVID-19. CDR3 sequence reads: CASSLEFRETQYF. CDR3 DNA sequence: TGTGCCAGCAGTTTAGAATTCAGAGAGACCCAGTACTTC.